This TCR beta chain was found in a study of human T cells and chemical hapten exposure. A single record per CDR3 protein comes from TCRdb applying MiXCR to the RACE reads. This sample has 75,000 to 100,000 distinct CDR3 sequences, with around 11% found just once. The sample holds many counts of this clonotype. Antigen specificity is unknown. Indicated time point: patch test 1, 2 weeks after DPC sensitization. Treatment given: therapeutic diphenylcyclopropenone sensitization with weekly scalp DPC. Samples of blood were obtained prior to the application of each patch test. Findings and limits, study-wide: PT1 expanded TCR numbers tracked positively with patch test score.

This clonotype was obtained from a woman aged 55-69 years with alopecia areata. Some clones in this sample may be carry-over from other donors' samples. Sequencing was performed on whole blood, taken in connection with sensitization to the hapten diphenylcyclopropenone (DPC).

The CDR3 reads CASSRQEDSPLHF. CDR3 coding DNA: TGTGCCAGCAGCAGACAGGAGGATTCACCCCTCCACTTT. This chain links TRBV7-9 with TRBJ1-6; perhaps TRBD1 as D (6 bases). The CDR3 length is 13 residues. CDR1 and CDR2 from the germline V gene are SEHNR and FQNEAQ (reference sequence). V lost 5 bases and J lost 8, with 10 bases in between.